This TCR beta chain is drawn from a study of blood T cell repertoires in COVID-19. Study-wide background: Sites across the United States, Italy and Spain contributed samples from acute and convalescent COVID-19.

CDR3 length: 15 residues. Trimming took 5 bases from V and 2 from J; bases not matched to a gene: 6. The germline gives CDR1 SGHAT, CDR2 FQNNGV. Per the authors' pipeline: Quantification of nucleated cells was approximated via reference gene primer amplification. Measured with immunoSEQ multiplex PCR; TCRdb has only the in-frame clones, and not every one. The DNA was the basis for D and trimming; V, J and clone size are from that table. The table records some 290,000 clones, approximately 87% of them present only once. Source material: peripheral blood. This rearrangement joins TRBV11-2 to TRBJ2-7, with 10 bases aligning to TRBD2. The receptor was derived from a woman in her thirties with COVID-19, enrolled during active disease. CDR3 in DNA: TGTGCCAGCAGCCCTCCAGCGGGGGGGCCCTACGAGCAGTACTTC. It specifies CASSPPAGGPYEQYF.